This record covers a single T cell receptor (beta chain). Its antigen remains unidentified. This sample was taken from a study of human T cells and chemical hapten exposure. Study-level background: Patients had diphenylcyclopropenone applied to the scalp weekly throughout the approximately 25-week study. Patch tests put 0.01% DPC on the upper back, and the results were checked at 6 days.

The authors' processing: Sample TCR totals centred on a median of approximately 100,000, ranging about 20,000 to 750,000. TCRdb analysed the RACE reads with MiXCR anew, one entry per CDR3 protein. These V and J calls originate from TCRdb's pipeline instead of the authors' own analysis. The sample holds 35,000 to 50,000 distinct CDR3 sequences, around 12% seen once. The length of the CDR3 is 15 residues. V lost 0 bases, J lost 2 bases, and 10 bases lay in between. Looked up from germline, CDR1 is MNHEY and CDR2 is SVGAGI. Notes on the study in general: Donors, who had alopecia, may show an immune response that differs from healthy people's.

As to time point: pre-sensitization, week 0. The treatment denotes: therapeutic diphenylcyclopropenone sensitization with weekly scalp DPC. The genes are TRBV6-5 and TRBJ2-5; weak D call: TRBD2 (5 bases). The sequence was collected from a woman in her twenties or thirties with alopecia areata. Some clones in this sample may be carry-over from other donors' samples. Sequenced material: whole blood, taken in connection with sensitization to the hapten diphenylcyclopropenone (DPC). CDR3 amino acids: CASSYSGPGQETQYF. As DNA, the CDR3 is TGTGCCAGCAGTTACTCCGGGCCGGGACAAGAGACCCAGTACTTC.